Sequencing of this T cell receptor (beta chain) was carried out in a study of T cell repertoires in cytomegalovirus infection. On the study more broadly: Matching HLA type and CMV infection were both indicated by public TCR beta signatures. Study-wide results and limits: It was HLA-C-restricted CMV-specific TCR beta clonotypes that dominated the response ex vivo.

In its sample, this clonotype was seen many times. What it binds is not known. The length of the CDR3 is 16 residues. Germline V gene sequence: CDR1 SGHTA, CDR2 FQGNSA. V was pared by 3 bases and J by 0 bases, with 9 bases between. TCRdb itself ran the reads through MiXCR, one entry per CDR3 protein. The repertoire has hundreds of thousands of distinct CDR3 sequences, under 35% of them found once; the top ten carry about 20%. The sequence derives from a human donor in good health (CMV status not recorded). Some clones in this sample may be carry-over from other donors' samples. This sequence joins TRBV7-2 and TRBJ1-6; D gene unclear. This specimen consisted of cultured PBMCs, obtained from culture after CMV antigen stimulation. In DNA, the CDR3 is TGTGCCAGCAGCTTGTTCCCGAGCTCCTATAATTCACCCCTCCACTTT. It is translated as CASSLFPSSYNSPLHF.